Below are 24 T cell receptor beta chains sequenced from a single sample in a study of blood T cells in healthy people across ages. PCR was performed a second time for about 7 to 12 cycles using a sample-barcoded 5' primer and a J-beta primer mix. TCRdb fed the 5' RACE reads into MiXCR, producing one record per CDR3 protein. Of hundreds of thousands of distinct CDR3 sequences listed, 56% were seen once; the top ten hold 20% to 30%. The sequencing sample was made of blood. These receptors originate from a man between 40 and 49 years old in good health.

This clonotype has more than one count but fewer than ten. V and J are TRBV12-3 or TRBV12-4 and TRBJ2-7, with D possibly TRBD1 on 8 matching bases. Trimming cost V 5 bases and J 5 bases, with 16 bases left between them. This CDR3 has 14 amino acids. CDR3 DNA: TGTGCCAGCAGTCACACAGGGGGGGCTGACGAGCAGTACTTC. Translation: CASSHTGGADEQYF.

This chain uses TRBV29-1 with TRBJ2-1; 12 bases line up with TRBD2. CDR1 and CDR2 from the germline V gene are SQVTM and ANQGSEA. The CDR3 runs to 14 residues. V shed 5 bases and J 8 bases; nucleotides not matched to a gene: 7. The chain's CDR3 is CSVSSGGGGYEQFF. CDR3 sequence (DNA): TGCAGCGTTTCTAGCGGGGGGGGCGGCTATGAGCAGTTCTTC.

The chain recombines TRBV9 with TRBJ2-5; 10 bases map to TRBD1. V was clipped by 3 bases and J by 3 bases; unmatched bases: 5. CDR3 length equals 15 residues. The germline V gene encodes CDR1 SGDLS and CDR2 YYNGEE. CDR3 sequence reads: CASSAIGTGEETQYF. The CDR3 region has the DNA TGTGCCAGCAGCGCTATAGGGACAGGGGAAGAGACCCAGTACTTC.

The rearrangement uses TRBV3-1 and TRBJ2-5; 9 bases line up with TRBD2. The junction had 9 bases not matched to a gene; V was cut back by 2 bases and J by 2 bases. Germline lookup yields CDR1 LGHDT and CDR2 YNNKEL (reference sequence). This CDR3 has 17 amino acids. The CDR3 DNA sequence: TGTGCCAGCAGCCAACGCGGGCGTAGCGGGAGTCAAGAGACCCAGTACTTC. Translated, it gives CASSQRGRSGSQETQYF.

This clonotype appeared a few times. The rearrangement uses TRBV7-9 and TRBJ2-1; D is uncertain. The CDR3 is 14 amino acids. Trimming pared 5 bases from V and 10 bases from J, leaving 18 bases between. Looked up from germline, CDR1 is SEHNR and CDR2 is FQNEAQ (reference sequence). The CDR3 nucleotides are TGTGCCAGCAGCCAGCAGATTTCGATAGGGGAGCAGTTCTTC. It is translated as CASSQQISIGEQFF.

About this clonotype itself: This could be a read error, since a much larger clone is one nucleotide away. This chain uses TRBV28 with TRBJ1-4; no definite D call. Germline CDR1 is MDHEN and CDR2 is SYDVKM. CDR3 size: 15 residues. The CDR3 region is CASSSGVGAKEKLFF. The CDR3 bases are TGTGCCAGCAGTTCCGGAGTAGGAGCTAAGGAAAAACTGTTTTTT.

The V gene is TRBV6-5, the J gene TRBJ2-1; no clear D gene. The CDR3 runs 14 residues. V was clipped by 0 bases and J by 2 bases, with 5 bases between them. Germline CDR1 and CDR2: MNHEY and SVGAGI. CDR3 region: CASSYSTAYNEQFF. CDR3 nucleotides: TGTGCCAGCAGTTACTCGACGGCCTACAATGAGCAGTTCTTC.

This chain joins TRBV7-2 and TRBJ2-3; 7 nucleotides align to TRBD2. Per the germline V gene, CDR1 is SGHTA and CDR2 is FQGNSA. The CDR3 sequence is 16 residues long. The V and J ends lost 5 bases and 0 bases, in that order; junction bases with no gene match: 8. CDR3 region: CASSQRSGTSTDTQYF. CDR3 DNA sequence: TGTGCCAGCAGCCAGAGGAGCGGGACTAGCACAGATACGCAGTATTTT.

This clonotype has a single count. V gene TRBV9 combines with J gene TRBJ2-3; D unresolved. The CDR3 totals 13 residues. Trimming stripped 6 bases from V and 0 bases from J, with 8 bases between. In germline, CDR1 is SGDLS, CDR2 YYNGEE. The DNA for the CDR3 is TGTGCCAGCAACATGATGAGCACAGATACGCAGTATTTT. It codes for CASNMMSTDTQYF. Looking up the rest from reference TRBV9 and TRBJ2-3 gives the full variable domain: DSGVTQTPKHLITATGQRVTLRCSPRSGDLSVYWYQQSLDQGLQFLIQYYNGEERAKGNILERFSAQQFPDLHSELNLSSLELGDSALYFCASNMMSTDTQYFGPGTRLTVL.

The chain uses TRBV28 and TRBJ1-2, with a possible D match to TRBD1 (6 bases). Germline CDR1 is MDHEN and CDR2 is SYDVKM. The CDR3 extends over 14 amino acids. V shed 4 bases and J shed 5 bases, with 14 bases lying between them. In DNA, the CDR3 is TGTGCCAGCAGTTCCGGGACAAGGAAGTATGGCTACACCTTC. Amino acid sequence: CASSSGTRKYGYTF.

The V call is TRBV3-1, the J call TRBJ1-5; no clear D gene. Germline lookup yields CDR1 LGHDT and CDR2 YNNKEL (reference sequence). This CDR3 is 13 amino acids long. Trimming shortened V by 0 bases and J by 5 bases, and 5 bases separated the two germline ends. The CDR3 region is CASSQDAYQPQHF. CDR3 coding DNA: TGTGCCAGCAGCCAAGACGCTTATCAGCCCCAGCATTTT. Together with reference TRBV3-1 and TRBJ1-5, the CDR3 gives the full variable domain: DTAVSQTPKYLVTQMGNDKSIKCEQNLGHDTMYWYKQDSKKFLKIMFSYNNKELIINETVPNRFSPKSPDKAHLNLHINSLELGDSAVYFCASSQDAYQPQHFGDGTRLSIL.

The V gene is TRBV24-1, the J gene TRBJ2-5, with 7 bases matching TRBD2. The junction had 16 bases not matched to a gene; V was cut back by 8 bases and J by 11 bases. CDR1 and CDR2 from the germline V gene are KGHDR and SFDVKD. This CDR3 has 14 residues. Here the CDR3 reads CATIAGFGRTSQYF. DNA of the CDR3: TGTGCCACCATCGCCGGCTTCGGGAGGACGTCGCAGTACTTC.

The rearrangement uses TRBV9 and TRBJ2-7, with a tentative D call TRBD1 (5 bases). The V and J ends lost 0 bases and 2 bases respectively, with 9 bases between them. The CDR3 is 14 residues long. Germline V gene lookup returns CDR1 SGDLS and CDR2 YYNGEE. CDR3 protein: CASSVAGRAYEQYF. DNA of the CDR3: TGTGCCAGCAGCGTAGCGGGCAGGGCCTACGAGCAGTACTTC.

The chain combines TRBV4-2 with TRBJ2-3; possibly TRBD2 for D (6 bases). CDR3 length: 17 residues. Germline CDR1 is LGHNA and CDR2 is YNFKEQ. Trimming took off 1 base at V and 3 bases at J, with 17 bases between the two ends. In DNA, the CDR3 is TGTGCCAGCAGCCAAGCGGTTCGGGAGTCAGGGACAGATACGCAGTATTTT. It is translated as CASSQAVRESGTDTQYF.

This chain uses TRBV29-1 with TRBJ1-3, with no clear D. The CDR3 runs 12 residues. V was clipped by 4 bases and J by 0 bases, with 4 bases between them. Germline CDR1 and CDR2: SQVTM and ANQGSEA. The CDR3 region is CSVGVSGNTIYF. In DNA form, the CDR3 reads TGCAGCGTTGGGGTCTCTGGAAACACCATATATTTT.

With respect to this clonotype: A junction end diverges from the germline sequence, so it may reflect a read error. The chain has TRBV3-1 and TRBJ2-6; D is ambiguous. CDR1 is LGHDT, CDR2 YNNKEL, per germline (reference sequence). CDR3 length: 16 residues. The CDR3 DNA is TGTGCCAGCAGCCTAAACACACTCTCTGCGGCCAACGTCCTGACTTTC. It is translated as CASSLNTLSAANVLTF.

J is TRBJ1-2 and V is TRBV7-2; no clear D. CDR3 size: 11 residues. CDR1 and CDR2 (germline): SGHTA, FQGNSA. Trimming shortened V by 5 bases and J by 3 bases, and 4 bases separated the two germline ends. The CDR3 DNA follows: TGTGCCAGCAGCAATTACTATGGCTACACCTTC. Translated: CASSNYYGYTF.

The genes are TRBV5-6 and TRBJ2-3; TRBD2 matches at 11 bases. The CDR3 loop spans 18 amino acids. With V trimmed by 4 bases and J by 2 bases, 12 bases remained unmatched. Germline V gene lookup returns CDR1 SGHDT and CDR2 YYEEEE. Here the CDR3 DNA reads TGTGCCAGCAGCCTACCCAGCCGACTAGCGGGGACCACAGATACGCAGTATTTT. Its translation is CASSLPSRLAGTTDTQYF.

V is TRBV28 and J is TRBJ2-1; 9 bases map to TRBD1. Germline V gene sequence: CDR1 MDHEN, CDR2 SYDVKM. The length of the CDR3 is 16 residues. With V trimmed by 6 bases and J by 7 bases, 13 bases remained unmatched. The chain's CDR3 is CASSSSTGTGRNEQFF. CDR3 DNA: TGTGCCAGCAGCTCTTCGACCGGGACAGGGCGGAATGAGCAGTTCTTC.

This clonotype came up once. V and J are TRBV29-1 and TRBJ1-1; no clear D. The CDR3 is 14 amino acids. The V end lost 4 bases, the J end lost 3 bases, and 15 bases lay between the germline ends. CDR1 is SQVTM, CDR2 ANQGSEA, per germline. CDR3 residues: CSVVGVSVDTEAFF. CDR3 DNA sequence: TGCAGCGTTGTCGGGGTGTCGGTTGACACTGAAGCTTTCTTT.

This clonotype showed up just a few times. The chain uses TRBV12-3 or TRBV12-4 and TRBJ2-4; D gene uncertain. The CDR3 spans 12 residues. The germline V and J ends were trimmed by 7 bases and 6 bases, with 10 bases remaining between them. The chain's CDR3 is CASTFTANIQYF. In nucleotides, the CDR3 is TGTGCCAGCACCTTCACTGCAAACATTCAGTACTTC.

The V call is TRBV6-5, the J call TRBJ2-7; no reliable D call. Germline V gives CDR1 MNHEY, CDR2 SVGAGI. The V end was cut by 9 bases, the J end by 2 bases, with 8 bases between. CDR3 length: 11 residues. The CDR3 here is CARTKTYEQYF. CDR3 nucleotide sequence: TGTGCCAGGACAAAAACCTACGAGCAGTACTTC.

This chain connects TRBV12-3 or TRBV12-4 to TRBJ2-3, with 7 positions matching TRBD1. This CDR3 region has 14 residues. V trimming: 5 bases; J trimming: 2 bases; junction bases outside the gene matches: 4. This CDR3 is CASSKTGITDTQYF. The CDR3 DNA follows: TGTGCCAGCAGTAAGACAGGGATCACAGATACGCAGTATTTT.

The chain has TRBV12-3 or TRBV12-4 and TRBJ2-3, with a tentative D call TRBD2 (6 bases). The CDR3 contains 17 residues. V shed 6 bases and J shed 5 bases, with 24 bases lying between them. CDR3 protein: CASSLYSAGLGGDTQYF. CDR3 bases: TGTGCCAGCAGCCTATACAGCGCGGGATTGGGCGGAGATACGCAGTATTTT.